A single sample is the source of the 30 T cell receptor beta chains below, sequenced in a study of beta chain features in type 1 diabetes. General observations from the study: Shortening of TCRB CDR3s, moderate but significant, appeared in all four CD4+ subsets of Type 1 diabetes patients.

What was sequenced were expressed TCRB transcripts, since all of the isolated RNA had been reverse transcribed. Repertoires were generated with immunoSEQ multiplex PCR, while TCRdb's copy carries only in-frame clones and drops some. The data contain 50,000 or so clones, 35% to 50% of them seen just once; the ten biggest clones take up 1.4% to 1.5%. Antigens for these TCRs are unknown. Specimen: Tregs from blood. The receptor set was obtained from a man aged 25-45 years with type 1 diabetes.

J is TRBJ2-2 and V is TRBV2, with D possibly matching TRBD2 (5 bases). The CDR3 extends over 15 amino acids. Per germline, CDR1 SNHLY and CDR2 FYNNEI. V was shortened by 4 bases and J by 0 bases, with 9 bases between the two germline ends. CDR3 coding DNA: TGTGCCAGCAGTGCCCCAGCGGCGAACACCGGGGAGCTGTTTTTT. Encoded protein: CASSAPAANTGELFF. Full variable domain (rest looked up from reference TRBV2 and TRBJ2-2): EPEVTQTPSHQVTQMGQEVILRCVPISNHLYFYWYRQILGQKVEFLVSFYNNEISEKSEIFDDQFSVERPDGSNFTLKIRSTKLEDSAMYFCASSAPAANTGELFFGEGSRLTVL.

This rearrangement joins TRBV28 to TRBJ2-7; 9 positions agree with TRBD1. The CDR3 is 13 amino acids. The germline gives CDR1 MDHEN, CDR2 SYDVKM. With V trimmed by 8 bases and J by 3 bases, 5 bases remained unmatched. The CDR3: CASEPGQGYEQYF. CDR3 DNA: TGTGCCAGCGAACCGGGACAGGGCTACGAGCAGTACTTC.

This clone was detected only a few times. V is TRBV6-6 and J is TRBJ2-5; 9 nucleotides match TRBD2. V shed 0 bases, J shed 2 bases, and the junction held 4 bases outside the gene matches. This CDR3 has 16 amino acids. Germline CDR1 and CDR2: MNHNY and SVGAGI (reference sequence). In nucleotides, the CDR3 is TGTGCCAGCAGTTACTCGTGGCTAGCGGGACAAGAGACCCAGTACTTC. Translated: CASSYSWLAGQETQYF.

This clone showed up just a few times. V and J are TRBV28 and TRBJ2-4; TRBD1 matches at 7 bases. The junction had 8 bases not matched to a gene; V was cut back by 4 bases and J by 8 bases. The CDR3 is 14 amino acids. CDR1 and CDR2 (germline): MDHEN, SYDVKM. CDR3 in amino acids: CASSYRGPGDIQYF. The CDR3 nucleotides read TGTGCCAGCAGTTACAGGGGCCCTGGGGACATTCAGTACTTC.

This sequence joins TRBV9 and TRBJ2-3; 10 nucleotides line up with TRBD2. The CDR3 extends over 17 amino acids. The V gene end was trimmed by 3 bases and the J gene end by 4 bases; junction bases not matched to a gene: 11. Germline V gene lookup returns CDR1 SGDLS and CDR2 YYNGEE. CDR3 nucleotide sequence: TGTGCCAGCAGCGCAAGGGAGCGGGAGGGCCGGGCAGATACGCAGTATTTT. This translates into CASSAREREGRADTQYF.

The V call is TRBV5-1, the J call TRBJ1-2, with 10 bases that match TRBD1. CDR3 length equals 15 residues. Germline trimming cut 4 bases from V and 0 bases from J; bases unmatched to any gene: 3. CDR1 is SGHRS, CDR2 YFSETQ, per germline. The CDR3: CASSRDRGSNYGYTF. Written as DNA, the CDR3 is TGCGCCAGCAGCCGGGACAGGGGCTCTAACTATGGCTACACCTTC.

This chain joins TRBV20-1 and TRBJ1-2; D possibly corresponds to TRBD1 (5 bases). CDR3 size: 10 residues. From germline, CDR1 is DFQATT and CDR2 SNEGSKA (reference sequence). In DNA form, the CDR3 reads TGCGGGGCAGGACATGATGGCTACACCTTC. Translation: CGAGHDGYTF.

The V call is TRBV5-4, the J call TRBJ2-1, with 12 bases fitting TRBD2. With 0 bases clipped from V and 4 bases from J, the junction kept 8 bases outside the gene matches. The CDR3 totals 18 residues. Germline-derived CDR1 and CDR2 are SGHNT and YYREEE (reference sequence). The CDR3: CASSLGGSSGREYNEQFF. As DNA, the CDR3 is TGTGCCAGCAGCTTGGGAGGTTCTAGCGGGAGGGAATACAATGAGCAGTTCTTC. Full variable domain (outside the CDR3, taken from reference TRBV5-4 and TRBJ2-1): ETGVTQSPTHLIKTRGQQVTLRCSSQSGHNTVSWYQQALGQGPQFIFQYYREEENGRGNFPPRFSGLQFPNYSSELNVNALELDDSALYLCASSLGGSSGREYNEQFFGPGTRLTVL.

This clone has only one observation. The rearrangement joins TRBV9 to TRBJ2-2, with a possible D match to TRBD1 (6 bases). Germline-derived CDR1 and CDR2 are SGDLS and YYNGEE. Trimming cost V 4 bases and J 7 bases, with 20 bases left between them. This CDR3 contains 16 residues. CDR3 sequence reads: CASSSQTGWSSGELFF. Written as DNA, the CDR3 is TGTGCCAGCAGCTCACAGACAGGTTGGAGCAGCGGGGAGCTGTTTTTT.

The V and J genes are TRBV25-1 and TRBJ1-3; 7 positions match TRBD1. The germline CDR1 and CDR2 sequences are MGHDK and SYGVNS. V gave up 5 bases and J gave up 0 bases; unmatched junction bases: 1. CDR3 size: 14 residues. CDR3 nucleotide sequence: TGTGCCAGCAGTCGGGACAGCTCTGGAAACACCATATATTTT. This gives the protein CASSRDSSGNTIYF.

This clone was found a few times. V usage is TRBV7-9 and J usage is TRBJ2-7, with D perhaps TRBD2 (6 bases). V lost 5 bases, J lost 0 bases, and 14 bases lay in between. Germline CDR1 reads SEHNR; CDR2 reads FQNEAQ (reference sequence). The CDR3 loop spans 15 amino acids. CDR3 in DNA: TGTGCCAGCAGCATATTAGCGGAGACCTCCTACGAGCAGTACTTC. Translating gives CASSILAETSYEQYF.

This chain connects TRBV29-1 to TRBJ1-1, with a possible D match to TRBD1 (5 bases). V lost 2 bases to trimming and J lost 4 bases, with 14 bases between them. The CDR3 has 14 amino acids. CDR1 SQVTM and CDR2 ANQGSEA come from the germline V gene. The CDR3: CSVEQGGMGTEAFF. The CDR3 DNA reads TGCAGCGTTGAACAGGGAGGGATGGGCACTGAAGCTTTCTTT.

This clone occurred a few times. J is TRBJ1-5 and V is TRBV2; 7 positions agree with TRBD1. CDR1 SNHLY and CDR2 FYNNEI come from the germline V gene. Trimming cost V 7 bases and J 2 bases; bases outside gene matches: 2. This CDR3 comprises 13 residues. This chain's CDR3 is CASNTGGNQPQHF. The CDR3 DNA is TGTGCCAGCAATACAGGGGGCAATCAGCCCCAGCATTTT.

This clone has a handful of counts. The V call is TRBV12-5, the J call TRBJ2-5; tentatively, D is TRBD2 (6 bases). The CDR3 spans 14 residues. Germline CDR1 is LGHNT and CDR2 is FRNRAP. The V end lost 7 bases, the J end lost 2 bases, and 14 bases lay between the germline ends. CDR3 nucleotide sequence: TGTGCTAGTGCTTCAGGGACTGGACAAGAGACCCAGTACTTC. Translation: CASASGTGQETQYF.

The chain links TRBV7-2 to TRBJ2-5, with D maybe TRBD1 (5 bases). The CDR3 consists of 13 residues. The germline V and J ends were trimmed by 6 bases and 1 base, with 9 bases remaining between them. Germline V gene sequence: CDR1 SGHTA, CDR2 FQGNSA. This CDR3 is CASRAQVQETQYF. CDR3 in DNA: TGTGCCAGCAGGGCACAGGTCCAAGAGACCCAGTACTTC.

There are a few counts of this clone. This chain joins TRBV15 and TRBJ2-5; tentative D call: TRBD1 (5 bases). This CDR3 has 14 amino acids. From germline, CDR1 is LNHNV and CDR2 YYDKDF (reference sequence). V gave up 1 base and J gave up 1 base, with 7 bases separating them. The CDR3: CATSRVTGQETQYF. The CDR3 DNA follows: TGTGCCACCAGCAGAGTCACAGGCCAAGAGACCCAGTACTTC.

This clone was counted a few times. V usage is TRBV5-1 and J usage is TRBJ1-2, with D unresolved. The CDR3 contains 13 residues. The germline gives CDR1 SGHRS, CDR2 YFSETQ. The germline V and J ends were trimmed by 2 bases and 3 bases, with 8 bases remaining between them. CDR3 residues: CASSFGSDYGYTF. CDR3 bases: TGCGCCAGCAGCTTTGGCAGCGACTATGGCTACACCTTC.

The V call is TRBV2, the J call TRBJ2-3; 10 bases fit TRBD2. Germline lookup yields CDR1 SNHLY and CDR2 FYNNEI. The ends lost 8 bases at V and 5 bases at J; junction bases unmatched: 7. The CDR3 loop spans 14 amino acids. In DNA form, the CDR3 reads TGTGCCAGCGAGCCCCCTAGCGGGAGAGATACGCAGTATTTT. Protein: CASEPPSGRDTQYF.

CDR3 region: CASSQHNRVGVRIYTF. Written as DNA, the CDR3 is TGCGCCAGCAGTCAACACAACAGGGTGGGGGTCCGAATCTACACCTTC. This rearrangement joins TRBV23-1 to TRBJ1-2; the D gene is possibly TRBD1 (6 bases). TRBV23-1 carries the ORF label, with uncertain function. V was clipped by 2 bases and J by 10 bases, with 23 bases between them. The CDR3 covers 16 residues.

This chain uses TRBV5-5 with TRBJ1-5; D gene unclear. CDR3 length: 14 residues. Germline V lookup: CDR1 SGHKS, CDR2 YYEKEE (reference sequence). Trimming pared 4 bases from V and 2 bases from J, leaving 10 bases between. DNA of the CDR3: TGTGCCAGCAGCCAACCGGGAGGCAATCAGCCCCAGCATTTT. Amino acids: CASSQPGGNQPQHF. Filled out from reference TRBV5-5 and TRBJ1-5, the complete variable domain reads DAGVTQSPTHLIKTRGQQVTLRCSPISGHKSVSWYQQVLGQGPQFIFQYYEKEERGRGNFPDRFSARQFPNYSSELNVNALLLGDSALYLCASSQPGGNQPQHFGDGTRLSIL.

The chain has TRBV28 and TRBJ2-1, with TRBD2 matching 9 bases. The V and J ends lost 8 bases and 7 bases, in that order; junction bases with no gene match: 15. Germline-derived CDR1 and CDR2 are MDHEN and SYDVKM. The CDR3 loop spans 16 amino acids. CDR3 protein: CASARLAGRGANEQFF. The CDR3 bases are TGTGCCAGCGCCAGGCTAGCGGGACGCGGGGCAAATGAGCAGTTCTTC.

The V and J genes are TRBV28 and TRBJ2-1; possible D gene TRBD1, 7 bases. This CDR3 comprises 16 residues. Germline assignment: CDR1 MDHEN and CDR2 SYDVKM. V lost 5 bases to trimming and J lost 0 bases, with 14 bases between them. DNA of the CDR3: TGTGCCAGCAGTGGCGGGACAGCTCACTCCTACAATGAGCAGTTCTTC. This translates into CASSGGTAHSYNEQFF. The whole variable domain, filled in from reference TRBV28 and TRBJ2-1, reads DVKVTQSSRYLVKRTGEKVFLECVQDMDHENMFWYRQDPGLGLRLIYFSYDVKMKEKGDIPEGYSVSREKKERFSLILESASTNQTSMYLCASSGGTAHSYNEQFFGPGTRLTVL.

The sample holds a few counts of this clone. The chain joins TRBV10-3 to TRBJ1-1; 7 nucleotides align to TRBD1. The V gene's germline CDR1 is ENHRY and CDR2 SYGVKD. This CDR3 has 13 amino acids. The junction had 6 bases not matched to a gene; V was cut back by 8 bases and J by 3 bases. The CDR3 nucleotides read TGTGCCATCGGGGGACAGAGGGACACTGAAGCTTTCTTT. Its translation is CAIGGQRDTEAFF.

This clone appeared a few times. The chain uses TRBV2 and TRBJ2-6; a possible D gene is TRBD1 (6 bases). The CDR3 has 15 amino acids. Trimming pared 6 bases from V and 0 bases from J, leaving 9 bases between. Germline loops: CDR1 SNHLY, CDR2 FYNNEI. CDR3 amino acids: CASRGTTSGANVLTF. The CDR3 nucleotides read TGTGCCAGCAGGGGGACAACCTCTGGGGCCAACGTCCTGACTTTC.

This clone was seen a few times. The chain uses TRBV20-1 and TRBJ2-2, with D unresolved. The CDR3 extends over 11 amino acids. The V end lost 2 bases, the J end lost 6 bases, and 4 bases lay between the germline ends. The germline gives CDR1 DFQATT, CDR2 SNEGSKA (reference sequence). This CDR3 reads CSARTAGELFF. In nucleotides, the CDR3 is TGCAGTGCTAGAACTGCCGGGGAGCTGTTTTTT.

The genes are TRBV5-1 and TRBJ2-5, with D possibly being TRBD2 (5 bases). V was clipped by 4 bases and J by 5 bases, with 12 bases between them. CDR3 size: 13 residues. Germline values: CDR1 SGHRS, CDR2 YFSETQ. The CDR3: CASSPTPGETQYF. The CDR3 DNA sequence: TGCGCCAGCAGCCCGACCCCGGGGGAGACCCAGTACTTC.

This clone was recorded a few times. The rearrangement joins TRBV7-9 to TRBJ2-3; D is ambiguous. V was shortened by 2 bases and J by 0 bases, with 12 bases between the two germline ends. CDR1 and CDR2 (germline): SEHNR, FQNEAQ (reference sequence). There are 16 residues in the CDR3. This chain's CDR3 is CASSLWAGASTDTQYF. In DNA, the CDR3 is TGTGCCAGCAGCTTATGGGCAGGTGCTAGCACAGATACGCAGTATTTT.

Comment on this clone: This sample also contains other DNA sequences that code for the same CDR3. V and J are TRBV18 and TRBJ1-1; D ambiguous. The CDR3 runs to 13 residues. Germline CDR1 and CDR2: KGHSH and LQKENI. Trimming pared 4 bases from V and 2 bases from J, leaving 8 bases between. This CDR3 reads CASSLQANTEAFF. In nucleotides, the CDR3 is TGTGCCAGCTCACTCCAGGCTAACACTGAAGCTTTCTTT.

The V and J genes are TRBV28 and TRBJ1-6; possibly TRBD1 for D (5 bases). CDR3 size: 14 residues. V was pared by 10 bases and J by 7 bases, with 17 bases between. Germline V gene sequence: CDR1 MDHEN, CDR2 SYDVKM. CDR3: CANSPRTWNSPLHF. CDR3 in DNA: TGTGCCAACTCCCCCCGGACATGGAATTCACCCCTCCACTTT. Full variable domain (remainder filled in from reference TRBV28 and TRBJ1-6): DVKVTQSSRYLVKRTGEKVFLECVQDMDHENMFWYRQDPGLGLRLIYFSYDVKMKEKGDIPEGYSVSREKKERFSLILESASTNQTSMYLCANSPRTWNSPLHFGNGTRLTVT.

This chain links TRBV11-2 with TRBJ1-5; no clear D gene. This CDR3 region has 14 residues. Germline V gene data show CDR1 as SGHAT and CDR2 as FQNNGV. Trimming removed 1 base at V and 5 bases at J, with 9 bases between. CDR3 loop: CASSLGGGDQPQHF. Here the CDR3 DNA reads TGTGCCAGCAGCTTAGGGGGAGGTGATCAGCCCCAGCATTTT.